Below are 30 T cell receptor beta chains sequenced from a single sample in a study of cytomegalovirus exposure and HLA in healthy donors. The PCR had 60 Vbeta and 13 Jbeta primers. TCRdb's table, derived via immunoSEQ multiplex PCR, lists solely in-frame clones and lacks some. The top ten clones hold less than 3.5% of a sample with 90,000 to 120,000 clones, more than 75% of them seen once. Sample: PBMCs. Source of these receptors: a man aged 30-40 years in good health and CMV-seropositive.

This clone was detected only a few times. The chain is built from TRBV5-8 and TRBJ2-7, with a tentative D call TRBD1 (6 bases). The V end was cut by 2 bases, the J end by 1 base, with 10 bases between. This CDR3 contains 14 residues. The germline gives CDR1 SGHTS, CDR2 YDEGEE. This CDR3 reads CASSFGGQSYEQYF. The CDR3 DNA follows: TGTGCCAGCAGCTTCGGAGGACAGTCCTACGAGCAGTACTTC.

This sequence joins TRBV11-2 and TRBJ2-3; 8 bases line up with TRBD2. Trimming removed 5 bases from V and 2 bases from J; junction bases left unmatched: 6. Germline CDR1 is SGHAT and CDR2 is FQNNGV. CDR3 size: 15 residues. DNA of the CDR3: TGTGCCAGCAGCGGTAGCGGGGTGCACACAGATACGCAGTATTTT. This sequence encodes CASSGSGVHTDTQYF.

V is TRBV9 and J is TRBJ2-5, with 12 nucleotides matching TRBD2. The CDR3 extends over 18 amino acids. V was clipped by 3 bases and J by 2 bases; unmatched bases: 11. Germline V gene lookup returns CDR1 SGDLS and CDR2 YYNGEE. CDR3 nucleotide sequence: TGTGCCAGCAGCGCCACCGGGACTAGCGGGCCTTGGCAAGAGACCCAGTACTTC. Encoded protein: CASSATGTSGPWQETQYF.

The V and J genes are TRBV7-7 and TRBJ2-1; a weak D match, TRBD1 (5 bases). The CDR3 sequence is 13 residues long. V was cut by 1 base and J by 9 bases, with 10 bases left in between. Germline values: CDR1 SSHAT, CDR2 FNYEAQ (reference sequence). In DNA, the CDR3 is TGTGCCAGCAGCTTAGACAGGTTAGGTGAGCAGTTCTTC. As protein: CASSLDRLGEQFF. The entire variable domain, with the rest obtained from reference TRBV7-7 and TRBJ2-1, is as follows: GAGVSQSPRYKVTKRGQDVTLRCDPISSHATLYWYQQALGQGPEFLTYFNYEAQPDKSGLPSDRFSAERPEGSISTLTIQRTEQRDSAMYRCASSLDRLGEQFFGPGTRLTVL.

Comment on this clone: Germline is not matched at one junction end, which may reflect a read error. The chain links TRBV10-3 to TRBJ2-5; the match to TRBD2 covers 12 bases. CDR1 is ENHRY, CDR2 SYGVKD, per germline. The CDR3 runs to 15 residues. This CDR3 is CATSEGTSGQETQYF. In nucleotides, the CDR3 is TGTGCCACCAGTGAAGGGACTAGCGGGCAAGAGACCCAGTACTTC.

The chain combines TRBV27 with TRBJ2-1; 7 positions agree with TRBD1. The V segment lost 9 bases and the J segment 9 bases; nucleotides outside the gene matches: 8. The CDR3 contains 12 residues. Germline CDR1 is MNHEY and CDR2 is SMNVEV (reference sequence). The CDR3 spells CASTDRAFEQFF. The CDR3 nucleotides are TGTGCCAGTACCGACAGGGCTTTTGAGCAGTTCTTC.

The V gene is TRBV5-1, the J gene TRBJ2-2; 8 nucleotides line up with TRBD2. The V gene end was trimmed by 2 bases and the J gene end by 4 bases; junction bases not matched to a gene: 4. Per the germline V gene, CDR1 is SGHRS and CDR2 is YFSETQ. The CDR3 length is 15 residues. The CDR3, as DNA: TGCGCCAGCAGCTTAGCGGGGGCCTTCACCGGGGAGCTGTTTTTT. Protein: CASSLAGAFTGELFF.

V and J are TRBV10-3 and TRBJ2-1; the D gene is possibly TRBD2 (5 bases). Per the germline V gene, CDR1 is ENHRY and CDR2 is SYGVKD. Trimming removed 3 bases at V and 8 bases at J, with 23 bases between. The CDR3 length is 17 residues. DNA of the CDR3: TGTGCCATCAGTGATTTCTCGAGATGGGAGCTGCCACATGAGCAGTTCTTC. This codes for CAISDFSRWELPHEQFF.

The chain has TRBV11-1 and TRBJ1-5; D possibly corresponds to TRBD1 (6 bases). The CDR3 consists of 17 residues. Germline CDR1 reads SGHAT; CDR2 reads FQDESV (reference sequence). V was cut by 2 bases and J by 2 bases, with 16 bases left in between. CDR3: CASSLKGTIGGNQPQHF. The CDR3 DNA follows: TGTGCCAGCAGCTTAAAGGGGACAATCGGGGGCAATCAGCCCCAGCATTTT.

CDR3 DNA sequence: TGCGCCAGCAGCGGGATGCTAACAGGGGGATTTAATGAAAAACTGTTTTTT. Translation: CASSGMLTGGFNEKLFF. V is TRBV5-1 and J is TRBJ1-4; TRBD1 agrees at 8 bases. This CDR3 is built from 17 residues. Unmatched junction bases numbered 12, after V lost 4 bases and J lost 4 bases. CDR1 and CDR2 from the germline V gene are SGHRS and YFSETQ.

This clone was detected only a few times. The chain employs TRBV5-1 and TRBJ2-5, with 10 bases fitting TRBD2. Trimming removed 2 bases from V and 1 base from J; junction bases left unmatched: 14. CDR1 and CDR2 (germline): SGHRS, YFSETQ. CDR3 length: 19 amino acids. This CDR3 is CASSLRASGGRRAQETQYF. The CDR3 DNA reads TGCGCCAGCAGCTTAAGGGCTAGCGGGGGCCGGAGAGCCCAAGAGACCCAGTACTTC.

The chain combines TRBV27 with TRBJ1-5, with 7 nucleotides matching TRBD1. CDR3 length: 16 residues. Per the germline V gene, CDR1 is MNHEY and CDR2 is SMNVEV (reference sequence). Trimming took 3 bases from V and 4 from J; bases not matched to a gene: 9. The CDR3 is CASSFHGTVENQPQHF. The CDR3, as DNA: TGTGCCAGCAGTTTCCACGGGACAGTAGAGAATCAGCCCCAGCATTTT.

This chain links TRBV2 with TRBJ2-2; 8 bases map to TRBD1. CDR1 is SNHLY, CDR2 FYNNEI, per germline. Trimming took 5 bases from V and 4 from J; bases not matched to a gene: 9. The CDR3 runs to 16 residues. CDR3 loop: CASSWDRLFPTGELFF. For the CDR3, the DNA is TGTGCCAGCAGTTGGGACAGGTTATTTCCCACCGGGGAGCTGTTTTTT.

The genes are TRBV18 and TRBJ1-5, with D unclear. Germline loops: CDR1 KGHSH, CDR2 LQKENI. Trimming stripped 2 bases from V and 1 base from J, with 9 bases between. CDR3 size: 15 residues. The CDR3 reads CASSPEGGSNQPQHF. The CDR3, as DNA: TGTGCCAGCTCACCAGAGGGCGGCAGCAATCAGCCCCAGCATTTT.

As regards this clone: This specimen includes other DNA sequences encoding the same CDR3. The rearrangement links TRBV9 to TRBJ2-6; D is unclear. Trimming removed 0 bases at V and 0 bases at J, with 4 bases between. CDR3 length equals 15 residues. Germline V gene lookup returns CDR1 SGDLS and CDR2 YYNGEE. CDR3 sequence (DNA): TGTGCCAGCAGCGTAGCGGGCTCTGGGGCCAACGTCCTGACTTTC. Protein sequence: CASSVAGSGANVLTF.

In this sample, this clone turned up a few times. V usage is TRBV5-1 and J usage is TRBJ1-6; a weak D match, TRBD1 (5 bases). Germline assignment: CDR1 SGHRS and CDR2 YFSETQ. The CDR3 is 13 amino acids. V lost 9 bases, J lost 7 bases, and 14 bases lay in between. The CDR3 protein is CATKGGDNSPLHF. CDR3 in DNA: TGCGCCACCAAGGGAGGGGACAATTCACCCCTCCACTTT.

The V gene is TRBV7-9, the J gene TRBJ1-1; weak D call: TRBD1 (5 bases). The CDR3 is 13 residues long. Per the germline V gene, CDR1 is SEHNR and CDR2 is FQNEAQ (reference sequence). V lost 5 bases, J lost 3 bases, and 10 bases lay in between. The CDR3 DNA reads TGTGCCAGCAGCACCCGACAGTACACTGAAGCTTTCTTT. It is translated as CASSTRQYTEAFF.

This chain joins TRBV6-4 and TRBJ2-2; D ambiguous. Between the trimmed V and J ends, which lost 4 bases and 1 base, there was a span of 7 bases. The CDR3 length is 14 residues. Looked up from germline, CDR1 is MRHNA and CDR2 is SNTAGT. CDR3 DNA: TGTGCCAGCAGTGCCAGATTGAACACCGGGGAGCTGTTTTTT. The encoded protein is CASSARLNTGELFF.

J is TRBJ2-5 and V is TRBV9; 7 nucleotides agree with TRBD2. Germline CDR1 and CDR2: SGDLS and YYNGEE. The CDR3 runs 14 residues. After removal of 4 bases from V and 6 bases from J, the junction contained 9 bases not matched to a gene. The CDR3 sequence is CASSRIPGTKTQYF. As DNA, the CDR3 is TGTGCCAGCAGCCGTATTCCGGGGACTAAGACCCAGTACTTC.

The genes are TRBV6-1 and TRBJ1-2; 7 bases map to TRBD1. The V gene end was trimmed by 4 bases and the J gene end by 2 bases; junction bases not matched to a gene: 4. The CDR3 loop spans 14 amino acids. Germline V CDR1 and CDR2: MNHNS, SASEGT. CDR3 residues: CASSGQGENYGYTF. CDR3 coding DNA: TGTGCCAGCAGTGGACAGGGTGAGAACTATGGCTACACCTTC.

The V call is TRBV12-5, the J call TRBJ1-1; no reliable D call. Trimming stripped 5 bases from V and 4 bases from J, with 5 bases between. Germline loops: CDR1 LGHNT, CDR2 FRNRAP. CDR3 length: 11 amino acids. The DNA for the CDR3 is TGTGCTAGTGGTCCTAGCACTGAAGCTTTCTTT. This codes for CASGPSTEAFF.

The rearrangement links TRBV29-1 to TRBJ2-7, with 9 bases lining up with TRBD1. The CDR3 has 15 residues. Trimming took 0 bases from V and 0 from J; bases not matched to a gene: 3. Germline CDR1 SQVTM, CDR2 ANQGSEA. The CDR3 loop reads CSVEEDRGYSYEQYF. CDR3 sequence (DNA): TGCAGCGTTGAAGAAGACAGGGGGTACTCCTACGAGCAGTACTTC.

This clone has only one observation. This CDR3 is CASSQGYNQPQHF. Here the CDR3 DNA reads TGTGCCAGCAGCCAAGGTTACAATCAGCCCCAGCATTTT. The chain is built from TRBV14 and TRBJ1-5; D call uncertain. CDR1 SGHDN and CDR2 FVKESK come from the germline V gene. V shed 1 base and J shed 3 bases, with 4 bases lying between them. This CDR3 has 13 amino acids.

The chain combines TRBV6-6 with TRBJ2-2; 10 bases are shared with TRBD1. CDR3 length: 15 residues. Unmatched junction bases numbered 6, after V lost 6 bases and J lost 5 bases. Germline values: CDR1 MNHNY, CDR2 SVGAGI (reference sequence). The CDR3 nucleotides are TGTGCCAGCAGCCCCGACAGGGGGCTTACCGGGGAGCTGTTTTTT. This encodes CASSPDRGLTGELFF.

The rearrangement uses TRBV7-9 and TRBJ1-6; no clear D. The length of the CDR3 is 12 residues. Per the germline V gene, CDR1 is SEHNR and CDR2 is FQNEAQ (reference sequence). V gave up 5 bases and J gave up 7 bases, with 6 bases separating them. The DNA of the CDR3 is TGTGCCAGCAGCCGGTCAAATTCACCCCTCCACTTT. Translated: CASSRSNSPLHF.

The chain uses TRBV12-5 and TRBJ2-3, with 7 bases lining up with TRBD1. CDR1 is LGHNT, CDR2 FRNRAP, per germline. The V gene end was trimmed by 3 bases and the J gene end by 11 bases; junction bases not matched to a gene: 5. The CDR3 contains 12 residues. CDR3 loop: CASGLQDRLQYF. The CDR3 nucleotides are TGTGCTAGTGGTTTACAGGACAGGCTGCAGTATTTT.

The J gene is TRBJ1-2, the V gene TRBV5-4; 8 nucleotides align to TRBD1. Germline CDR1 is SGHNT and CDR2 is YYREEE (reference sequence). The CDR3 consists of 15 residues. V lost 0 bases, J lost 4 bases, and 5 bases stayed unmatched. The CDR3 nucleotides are TGTGCCAGCAGCTTGGCGGGACAGGAGATCTATGGCTACACCTTC. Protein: CASSLAGQEIYGYTF.

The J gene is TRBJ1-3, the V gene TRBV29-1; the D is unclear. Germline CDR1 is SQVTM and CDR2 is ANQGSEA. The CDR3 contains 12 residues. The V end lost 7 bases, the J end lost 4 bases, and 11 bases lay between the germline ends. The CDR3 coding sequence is TGCAGCGGGAGGGCAGCAGGAAACACCATATATTTT. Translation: CSGRAAGNTIYF.

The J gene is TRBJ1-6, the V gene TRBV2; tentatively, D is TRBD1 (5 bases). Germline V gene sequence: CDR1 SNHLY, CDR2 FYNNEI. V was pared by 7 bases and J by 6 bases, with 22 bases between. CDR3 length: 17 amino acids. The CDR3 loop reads CASNLSWGGMSNSPLHF. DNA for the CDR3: TGTGCCAGCAACCTAAGCTGGGGGGGGATGAGTAATTCACCCCTCCACTTT.

The CDR3 DNA follows: TGTGCCAGCACGGCCCGGCGGGGACCGCAAGAGACCCAGTACTTC. This translates into CASTARRGPQETQYF. The chain has TRBV2 and TRBJ2-5; D perhaps matches TRBD2 (6 bases). The CDR3 length is 15 residues. V gave up 7 bases and J gave up 2 bases, with 17 bases separating them. Germline loops: CDR1 SNHLY, CDR2 FYNNEI.